The rows below give T cell receptor beta chains drawn from one sample of a study of identifying expanded T cells in peripheral blood. TCRdb's table, derived via immunoSEQ multiplex PCR, lists solely in-frame clones and lacks some. The data show roughly 92,000 clones, around nine tenths seen once. The sample taken for sequencing was blood. These receptor sequences come from a person aged 18-70 years in good health. CDR3s include the opening cysteine and the closing phenylalanine or tryptophan. A D gene is named only where the DNA matches it firmly. The size entry is marked missing in some rows and otherwise reads once, few, many or a size class.

D	V	size	J	CDR3	DNA
.	TRBV7-9	.	TRBJ1-5	CASSFFGNQPQHF	TGTGCCAGCAGCTTCTTTGGGAATCAGCCCCAGCATTTT
.	TRBV5-4	.	TRBJ2-3	CASSPRSGWGGDTQYF	TGTGCCAGCAGCCCGAGGAGCGGGTGGGGAGGAGATACGCAGTATTTT
TRBD2	TRBV4-2	.	TRBJ2-2	CASSQDVAGDTGELFF	TGTGCCAGCAGCCAAGATGTAGCGGGGGACACCGGGGAGCTGTTTTTT
TRBD1	TRBV2	.	TRBJ2-5	CASSDGTGEETQYF	TGTGCCAGCAGTGACGGGACAGGGGAAGAGACCCAGTACTTC
TRBD2	TRBV6-6	.	TRBJ2-1	CASSLSGTSGYNEQFF	TGTGCCAGCAGTTTATCCGGGACTAGCGGTTACAATGAGCAGTTCTTC
.	TRBV4-1	.	TRBJ1-5	CASSQKAAGDNNQPQHF	TGCGCCAGCAGCCAAAAGGCCGCAGGGGATAACAATCAGCCCCAGCATTTT
.	TRBV5-4	.	TRBJ2-5	CASSPGAIQETQYF	TGTGCCAGCAGCCCGGGGGCCATTCAAGAGACCCAGTACTTC
.	TRBV9	.	TRBJ2-3	CASSPGVGEDTQYF	TGTGCCAGCAGCCCGGGGGTTGGGGAGGATACGCAGTATTTT
.	TRBV4-1	.	TRBJ1-5	CASSQEGGEGQPQHF	TGCGCCAGCAGCCAAGAGGGGGGAGAAGGGCAGCCCCAGCATTTT
.	TRBV5-4	once	TRBJ2-3	CASSGWRNLTDTQYF	TGTGCCAGCAGCGGGTGGCGAAACCTCACAGATACGCAGTATTTT
.	TRBV9	once	TRBJ2-7	CASSGGWDESHEQYF	TGTGCCAGCAGCGGTGGGTGGGATGAGTCCCACGAGCAGTACTTC
.	TRBV30	once	TRBJ1-4	CAWNALGRVEEKLFF	TGTGCCTGGAACGCGTTAGGCAGGGTGGAGGAAAAACTGTTTTTT
.	TRBV7-2	.	TRBJ1-2	CASSLEGTRGYTF	TGTGCCAGCAGCTTAGAAGGGACGAGGGGCTACACCTTC
.	TRBV4-3	.	TRBJ2-3	CASSQEGRGTQYF	TGCGCCAGCAGCCAAGAGGGGCGGGGTACGCAGTATTTT
TRBD1	TRBV6-5	.	TRBJ2-3	CASRRDRQGTQYF	TGTGCCAGCAGGAGAGATAGACAGGGCACGCAGTATTTT
.	TRBV18	.	TRBJ1-3	CASSRYRDSSSGNTIYF	TGTGCCAGCTCACGATATCGGGACTCTAGCTCTGGAAACACCATATATTTT
TRBD2	TRBV5-1	.	TRBJ2-5	CASSPDGGGARETQYF	TGCGCCAGCAGCCCGGACGGCGGGGGGGCCCGCGAGACCCAGTACTTC
.	TRBV7-9	once	TRBJ2-6	CASPGGDRSSGANVLTF	TGTGCCAGCCCGGGAGGGGACAGGTCCTCCGGGGCCAACGTCCTGACTTTC
TRBD2	TRBV4-3	.	TRBJ2-2	CASSQDLVGGATTGELFF	TGCGCCAGCAGCCAAGATTTGGTCGGGGGGGCCACGACCGGGGAGCTGTTTTTT
TRBD2	TRBV19	.	TRBJ2-2	CASSIGGLAANTGELFF	TGTGCCAGTAGTATAGGTGGACTAGCGGCGAACACCGGGGAGCTGTTTTTT
.	TRBV6-6	.	TRBJ2-3	CASSYPSQVSTDTQYF	TGTGCCAGCAGTTACCCTTCCCAGGTTAGCACAGATACGCAGTATTTT
.	TRBV11-3	few	TRBJ2-1	CASSFYHGGEQFF	TGTGCCAGCAGCTTCTACCACGGCGGGGAGCAGTTCTTC
TRBD1	TRBV7-9	once	TRBJ2-7	CASSLGQGKHYEQYF	TGTGCCAGCAGCTTAGGACAGGGGAAACACTACGAGCAGTACTTC
.	TRBV6-5	few	TRBJ2-3	CASSYSGGRRDTQYF	TGTGCCAGCAGTTACTCGGGGGGGCGGAGAGATACGCAGTATTTT
.	TRBV4-3	.	TRBJ2-2	CASSQEWDGELFF	TGCGCCAGCAGCCAAGAGTGGGACGGGGAGCTGTTTTTT
.	TRBV7-8	.	TRBJ2-3	CASSLVSDTQYF	TGTGCCAGCAGCTTAGTATCCGATACGCAGTATTTT
TRBD1	TRBV30	.	TRBJ1-4	CAWSDRGREKLFF	TGTGCCTGGAGTGATAGGGGGCGCGAAAAACTGTTTTTT
.	TRBV5-5	.	TRBJ2-5	CASSSTGRQETQYF	TGTGCCAGCAGTTCTACAGGAAGACAAGAGACCCAGTACTTC